These T cell receptor beta chains were read from a single sample in a study of blood T cell repertoires in COVID-19. Data came from immunoSEQ multiplex PCR; TCRdb stores just in-frame clones and leaves some out. Of fewer than 400,000 clones in the sample, 92% were seen once. Sequences were obtained from PBMCs or T cells enriched from blood (not recorded which). All receptors derive from a woman between 25 and 40 years old who had recovered from COVID-19. The CDR3 runs from the conserved cysteine through the conserved F or W. Each record gives: D gene, J gene, V gene, CDR3 protein. A D gene is named only where the DNA matches it firmly.

d_gene: TRBD1
j_gene: TRBJ1-4
v_gene: TRBV6-6
CDR3aa: CASGRTGAEKLFF

d_gene: -
j_gene: TRBJ1-1
v_gene: TRBV28
CDR3aa: CASSLAYQGTEAFF

d_gene: -
j_gene: TRBJ2-3
v_gene: TRBV5-8
CDR3aa: CASSFGGITDTQYF

d_gene: TRBD2
j_gene: TRBJ2-1
v_gene: TRBV13
CDR3aa: CASSSPRERGNSYNEQFF

d_gene: -
j_gene: TRBJ2-7
v_gene: TRBV3-1/TRBV3-2
CDR3aa: CASSQGLTYEQYF

d_gene: -
j_gene: TRBJ1-2
v_gene: TRBV28
CDR3aa: CASSYRDYGYTF

d_gene: TRBD1
j_gene: TRBJ1-1
v_gene: TRBV7-8
CDR3aa: CASSLGTGLNTEAFF

d_gene: TRBD1
j_gene: TRBJ1-2
v_gene: TRBV30
CDR3aa: CAYRRQGSNYGYTF

d_gene: -
j_gene: TRBJ2-1
v_gene: TRBV7-9
CDR3aa: CASSSGAYNEQFF

d_gene: -
j_gene: TRBJ2-1
v_gene: TRBV9
CDR3aa: CASSAQLGYNEQFF

d_gene: -
j_gene: TRBJ2-6
v_gene: TRBV4-3
CDR3aa: CASSQDVRVGANVLTF

d_gene: TRBD2
j_gene: TRBJ2-2
v_gene: TRBV27
CDR3aa: CASSNYAGGRANTGELFF

d_gene: TRBD1
j_gene: TRBJ1-5
v_gene: TRBV28
CDR3aa: CASRFMTGRGQPQHF

d_gene: -
j_gene: TRBJ2-7
v_gene: TRBV9
CDR3aa: CASSVGVGSSYEQYF

d_gene: -
j_gene: TRBJ2-7
v_gene: TRBV18
CDR3aa: CASSPSGDLIQQYF

d_gene: TRBD1
j_gene: TRBJ1-1
v_gene: TRBV7-9
CDR3aa: CASSAQGATSEAFF

d_gene: TRBD2
j_gene: TRBJ2-1
v_gene: TRBV2
CDR3aa: CASSEATSAHEQFF

d_gene: -
j_gene: TRBJ2-2
v_gene: TRBV5-4
CDR3aa: CASSWPRGTDTGELFF

d_gene: -
j_gene: TRBJ2-7
v_gene: TRBV27
CDR3aa: CASSLSGAGPYEQYF

d_gene: -
j_gene: TRBJ2-3
v_gene: TRBV5-1
CDR3aa: CASSLVAGTTDTQYF

d_gene: TRBD1
j_gene: TRBJ1-6
v_gene: TRBV27
CDR3aa: CASRRDRADSPLHF